This T cell receptor beta chain was found in a study of T cell responses to AZD1222 COVID-19 vaccine. Overall study results and limits: Seropositive status at baseline applied to only five to seven AZD1222 recipients.

With 0 bases clipped from V and 5 bases from J, the junction kept 4 bases outside the gene matches. The germline gives CDR1 SGDLS, CDR2 YYNGEE. This CDR3 is 15 amino acids long. Regarding this clone: What it binds is not known.

Produced via immunoSEQ multiplex PCR; TCRdb's table is partial and in-frame only. The sample lists about 140,000 clones, roughly nine tenths occurring once. The rearrangement links TRBV9 to TRBJ2-1; 8 positions agree with TRBD2. The material was peripheral blood, obtained 28 days after the second dose of the MenACWY control vaccine. This clonotype was obtained from an adult who received the MenACWY meningococcal vaccine as a control. The CDR3 bases are TGTGCCAGCAGCGTAGTCGGGGGGGCCCACAATGAGCAGTTCTTC. Encoded protein: CASSVVGGAHNEQFF.